The 10 T cell receptor beta chains in this list originate from one sample, sequenced in a study of OX40 agonist ivuxolimab in advanced cancers. The repertoire was sequenced with immunoSEQ multiplex PCR; TCRdb's copy has only in-frame clones and lacks some. This table has under 80,000 clones, around 85% appearing once. The sequencing here drew on CD4+ or CD8+ T cells sorted from blood, taken in a trial of the OX40 agonist ivuxolimab. All receptors come from an adult with an advanced solid tumor such as melanoma, head and neck, liver or kidney cancer.

The chain recombines TRBV15 with TRBJ1-1, with D unresolved. This CDR3 has 13 residues. Trimming pared 0 bases from V and 8 bases from J, leaving 10 bases between. Germline assignment: CDR1 LNHNV and CDR2 YYDKDF (reference sequence). The CDR3 coding sequence is TGTGCCACCAGCAGAGACTGGGTAGGGGAAGCTTTCTTT. Translation: CATSRDWVGEAFF.

The chain combines TRBV7-8 with TRBJ2-7, with a tentative D call TRBD1 (5 bases). V gave up 5 bases and J gave up 7 bases, with 18 bases separating them. The CDR3 is 14 residues long. From germline, CDR1 is SGHVS and CDR2 FQNEAQ. CDR3 bases: TGTGCCAGCAGCCCTGGGGCCGGTGTAGAAGAGCAGTACTTC. It encodes CASSPGAGVEEQYF.

The J gene is TRBJ2-1, the V gene TRBV5-1; 12 nucleotides match TRBD2. The junction had 5 bases not matched to a gene; V was cut back by 3 bases and J by 4 bases. The CDR3 runs 16 residues. Looked up from germline, CDR1 is SGHRS and CDR2 is YFSETQ. In DNA form, the CDR3 reads TGCGCCAGCAGCTCCCTTCTAGCGGGAGGGTACAATGAGCAGTTCTTC. This translates into CASSSLLAGGYNEQFF.

The rearrangement uses TRBV2 and TRBJ1-5; no firm D call. Deletions cut 3 bases from V and 2 bases from J, with 11 bases between. The CDR3 has 15 amino acids. Germline CDR1 and CDR2: SNHLY and FYNNEI. The CDR3 region has the DNA TGTGCCAGCAGTGAGCACTCTGCGGGCAATCAGCCCCAGCATTTT. Residues: CASSEHSAGNQPQHF. The full variable domain, in which reference TRBV2 and TRBJ1-5 provide the parts outside the CDR3, is EPEVTQTPSHQVTQMGQEVILRCVPISNHLYFYWYRQILGQKVEFLVSFYNNEISEKSEIFDDQFSVERPDGSNFTLKIRSTKLEDSAMYFCASSEHSAGNQPQHFGDGTRLSIL.

The chain employs TRBV25-1 and TRBJ2-1; TRBD2 matches 8 bases. The length of the CDR3 is 16 residues. The J segment lost 1 base and the V segment lost 7 bases, leaving 9 bases of the junction unmatched. Germline assignment: CDR1 MGHDK and CDR2 SYGVNS. The CDR3 sequence: CASTSLAGKSYNEQFF. In DNA form, the CDR3 reads TGTGCCAGCACTAGCTTAGCGGGGAAATCCTACAATGAGCAGTTCTTC.

The chain employs TRBV7-2 and TRBJ2-2; 9 nucleotides agree with TRBD1. CDR3 length: 16 residues. V shed 3 bases, J shed 3 bases, and the junction held 5 bases outside the gene matches. Germline CDR1 reads SGHTA; CDR2 reads FQGNSA. CDR3 sequence (DNA): TGTGCCAGCAGCTTCACAGGGGGCTCGGACACCGGGGAGCTGTTTTTT. It encodes CASSFTGGSDTGELFF.

The chain has TRBV9 and TRBJ1-4; 11 bases line up with TRBD1. CDR1 SGDLS and CDR2 YYNGEE come from the germline V gene. Trimming removed 3 bases from V and 7 bases from J; junction bases left unmatched: 5. The CDR3 is 15 amino acids. CDR3: CASSGGQGAGEKLFF. DNA for the CDR3: TGTGCCAGCAGCGGCGGACAGGGGGCAGGTGAAAAACTGTTTTTT.

The gene calls are TRBV6-6 and TRBJ1-2, with 10 bases matching TRBD1. V gave up 7 bases and J gave up 8 bases; unmatched junction bases: 16. Germline CDR1 MNHNY, CDR2 SVGAGI (reference sequence). CDR3 length: 16 residues. CDR3 residues: CASTQGTGERSKGYTF. CDR3 nucleotide sequence: TGTGCCAGCACCCAAGGGACAGGGGAAAGGTCGAAAGGCTACACCTTC.

J is TRBJ2-5 and V is TRBV5-1; D not resolved. CDR1 is SGHRS and CDR2 is YFSETQ in the germline V gene. The V gene lost 3 bases and the J gene lost 5 bases, with 14 bases spanning the gap. CDR3 length: 14 amino acids. CDR3 in amino acids: CASSYSNQGETQYF. The CDR3 region has the DNA TGCGCCAGCAGCTACAGTAATCAAGGGGAGACCCAGTACTTC.

V usage is TRBV5-1 and J usage is TRBJ2-7; 9 bases fit TRBD1. J was trimmed by 5 bases and V by 6 bases; bases with no gene match: 12. The germline V gene encodes CDR1 SGHRS and CDR2 YFSETQ. This CDR3 has 15 amino acids. The CDR3 loop is CASKVGDRVYDEQYF. The CDR3 DNA reads TGCGCCAGCAAGGTGGGGGACAGGGTATACGACGAGCAGTACTTC. Variable domain in full (rest from reference TRBV5-1 and TRBJ2-7): KAGVTQTPRYLIKTRGQQVTLSCSPISGHRSVSWYQQTPGQGLQFLFEYFSETQRNKGNFPGRFSGRQFSNSRSEMNVSTLELGDSALYLCASKVGDRVYDEQYFGPGTRLTVT.